A single T cell receptor (beta chain) is shown here with its context. This clonotype was counted between two and nine times. Its antigen is still unknown. No base quality information exists; no much larger clone differs at one position. The CDR3 holds 17 amino acids from the cysteine to the phenylalanine. The read is trimmed to its CDR3 DNA, 51 bases read in frame from base 1. Trimming takes 6 bases off V and 3 bases off J; junction bases not matched to a gene: 13. The germline V gene sets CDR1 to SGHVS and CDR2 to FQNEAQ. Sequencing used an Illumina HiSeq 1500. In TCRdb, the public reads were trimmed at Q25 with fastp and aligned with MiXCR, with productive beta chains retained. Every entry covers one CDR3 protein and lists the most common genes and DNA from its rows. The sample contains roughly 110,000 distinct CDR3 sequences, roughly a tenth of them found a single time. Together, the top ten hold 31% of the sample.

These data belong to a study of T cell repertoires in cytomegalovirus infection (dated by TCRdb to about 2019). About the study as a whole: The HLA type of each donor mattered for the analysis, because public TCR beta signatures pointed to carriage of CMV infection along with the matching HLA type. What the work shows at the level of the full study, not this receptor alone: The ex vivo response was dominated by HLA-C-restricted CMV-specific TCR beta clonotypes, which also provided the single most frequent clonotype in two of eight donors. Carriers of CMV infection plus the relevant HLA type were discriminated by the cumulative frequency of public TCR beta family members in the study cohort and in an independent roughly 340-donor cohort.

What was sequenced was PBMCs, sequenced either directly or after in vitro stimulation (not recorded which). The sequence came from a human donor in good health (CMV status not recorded). Some clones in this sample may be carry-over from other donors' samples. The chain employs TRBV7-8 and TRBJ2-3; a stretch of 9 junction bases matches TRBD1. The CDR3 amino acid sequence is: CASSSRRTGTGTDTQYF. The DNA sequence is given as TGTGCCAGCAGTTCACGCAGGACCGGGACAGGGACAGATACGCAGTATTTT.